The source of this T cell receptor beta chain is a study of identical twins. With no exceptions, donors were healthy Caucasians. Germline loops: CDR1 SGHDT, CDR2 YYEEEE. The CDR3 is 16 residues long. Unmatched junction bases numbered 6, after V lost 2 bases and J lost 2 bases. TCRdb ran MiXCR on the 5' RACE reads and lists one entry per CDR3 protein. The repertoire consists of roughly 200,000 distinct CDR3 sequences, with approximately 15% occurring once and the leading ten covering 35% to 45%. The sample also formed part of further work on T cells expressing NK-cell markers.

This receptor was identified in a woman under 30 in good health. Input material: CD8+ T cells sorted from blood. V is TRBV5-6 and J is TRBJ2-5, with 10 bases matching TRBD2. CDR3 bases: TGTGCCAGCAGCTTCCCTAGCGGGAGAGATCAAGAGACCCAGTACTTC. It encodes CASSFPSGRDQETQYF.